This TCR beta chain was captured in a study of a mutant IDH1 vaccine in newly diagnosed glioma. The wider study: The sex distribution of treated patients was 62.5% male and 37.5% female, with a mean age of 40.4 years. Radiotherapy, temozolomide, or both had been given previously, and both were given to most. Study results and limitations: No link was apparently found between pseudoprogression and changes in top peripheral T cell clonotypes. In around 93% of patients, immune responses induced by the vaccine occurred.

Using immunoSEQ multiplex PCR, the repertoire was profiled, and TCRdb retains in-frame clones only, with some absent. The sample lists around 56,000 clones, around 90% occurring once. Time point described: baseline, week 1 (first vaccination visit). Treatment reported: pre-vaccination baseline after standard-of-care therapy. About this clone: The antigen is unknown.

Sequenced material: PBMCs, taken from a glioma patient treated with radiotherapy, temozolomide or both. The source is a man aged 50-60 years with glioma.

CDR3 loop: CASSQQQGMNTEAFF. DNA of the CDR3: TGCGCCAGCAGCCAACAACAGGGGATGAACACTGAAGCTTTCTTT. The chain is built from TRBV4-3 and TRBJ1-1, with 7 bases matching TRBD1. The germline CDR1 and CDR2 sequences are LGHNA and YSLEER. The CDR3 length is 15 residues. The trim removed 2 bases at V and 0 bases at J, leaving 3 bases unmatched.